The next 15 T cell receptor beta chains were all read from a single sample in a study of shared clonotypes between healthy human individuals. Sequenced by immunoSEQ multiplex PCR; TCRdb stores in-frame clones only, minus some. The sample records a few million clones, 85% to 95% being singletons. Sequenced input: naive CD4+ T cells from PBMCs. Subset reported: CD45RA+ positively selected. These receptors were obtained from a man aged 18 to 30 in good health. Some clones in this sample may be carry-over from other donors' samples.

This clone was detected a few times. The chain links TRBV7-3 to TRBJ2-2; D is perhaps TRBD1 (5 bases). V was cut by 2 bases and J by 7 bases, with 14 bases left in between. There are 15 residues in the CDR3. CDR1 is SGHTA, CDR2 FQGTGA, per germline. CDR3: CASSLAVTGFGELFF. The CDR3 coding sequence is TGTGCCAGCAGCTTAGCAGTAACAGGTTTCGGGGAGCTGTTTTTT.

The chain links TRBV19 to TRBJ2-7, with D possibly being TRBD1 (6 bases). Trimming took 6 bases from V and 4 from J, leaving 19 bases between them. CDR3 length equals 15 residues. In germline, CDR1 is LNHDA, CDR2 SQIVND (reference sequence). As DNA, the CDR3 is TGTGCCAGTAGCCCGACAGGCGGCATGGTATACGAGCAGTACTTC. Residues: CASSPTGGMVYEQYF.

In its sample, this clone was seen a few times. Other DNA sequences in this sample translate to the same CDR3. The rearrangement uses TRBV15 and TRBJ1-1; D is ambiguous. The germline V and J ends were trimmed by 1 base and 0 bases, with 6 bases remaining between them. This CDR3 region has 14 residues. Germline values: CDR1 LNHNV, CDR2 YYDKDF (reference sequence). CDR3 region: CATSRGRLNTEAFF. The CDR3 bases are TGTGCCACCAGCAGAGGGCGGTTGAACACTGAAGCTTTCTTT.

The V gene is TRBV18, the J gene TRBJ2-7; possibly TRBD1 for D (6 bases). V lost 3 bases, J lost 2 bases, and 14 bases lay in between. Per the germline V gene, CDR1 is KGHSH and CDR2 is LQKENI. This CDR3 region has 15 residues. The chain's CDR3 is CASSPPEGVAYEQYF. The CDR3 DNA reads TGTGCCAGCTCACCGCCCGAGGGGGTTGCCTACGAGCAGTACTTC. Together with reference TRBV18 and TRBJ2-7, the CDR3 gives the full variable domain: NAGVMQNPRHLVRRRGQEARLRCSPMKGHSHVYWYRQLPEEGLKFMVYLQKENIIDESGMPKERFSAEFPKEGPSILRIQQVVRGDSAAYFCASSPPEGVAYEQYFGPGTRLTVT.

The chain uses TRBV27 and TRBJ1-1, with D unclear. From germline, CDR1 is MNHEY and CDR2 SMNVEV (reference sequence). This CDR3 comprises 18 residues. Trimming pared 0 bases from V and 0 bases from J, leaving 17 bases between. The CDR3 here is CASSLSGPARPMNTEAFF. The CDR3 DNA reads as TGTGCCAGCAGTTTATCGGGCCCCGCCAGGCCCATGAACACTGAAGCTTTCTTT.

The chain combines TRBV14 with TRBJ1-1; no clear D. From germline, CDR1 is SGHDN and CDR2 FVKESK. The ends were cut back, 1 base at V and 6 bases at J, with 9 bases in the middle. The CDR3 sequence is 13 residues long. CDR3 sequence reads: CASSQVYRSEAFF. For the CDR3, the DNA is TGTGCCAGCAGCCAAGTTTACCGGTCTGAAGCTTTCTTT.

The V call is TRBV18, the J call TRBJ2-1, with 10 bases aligning to TRBD2. The germline CDR1 and CDR2 sequences are KGHSH and LQKENI. The V gene end was trimmed by 4 bases and the J gene end by 6 bases; junction bases not matched to a gene: 9. This CDR3 is 16 amino acids long. The CDR3 reads CASSRLLAGVGNEQFF. For the CDR3, the DNA is TGTGCCAGCTCACGCCTCCTAGCGGGAGTGGGCAATGAGCAGTTCTTC. The whole variable domain, filled in from reference TRBV18 and TRBJ2-1, reads NAGVMQNPRHLVRRRGQEARLRCSPMKGHSHVYWYRQLPEEGLKFMVYLQKENIIDESGMPKERFSAEFPKEGPSILRIQQVVRGDSAAYFCASSRLLAGVGNEQFFGPGTRLTVL.

This clone was counted a few times. CDR3 nucleotide sequence: TGTGCCTGGAGCGAAGGGACAGGAGATTATGGCTACACCTTC. It is translated as CAWSEGTGDYGYTF. J is TRBJ1-2 and V is TRBV30; 8 bases match TRBD1. The CDR3 is made up of 14 amino acids. V shed 3 bases and J 5 bases; nucleotides not matched to a gene: 8. Germline V gene sequence: CDR1 GTSNPN, CDR2 SVGIG (reference sequence). The complete variable domain, with remaining parts taken from reference TRBV30 and TRBJ1-2, reads SQTIHQWPATLVQPVGSPLSLECTVEGTSNPNLYWYRQAAGRGLQLLFYSVGIGQISSEVPQNLSASRPQDRQFILSSKKLLLSDSGFYLCAWSEGTGDYGYTFGSGTRLTVV.

The chain recombines TRBV1 with TRBJ1-2; TRBD1, the table's D call, was not compared with the DNA. TRBV1 is labeled a pseudogene. This CDR3 has 21 residues. As DNA, the CDR3 is TGCACCAGCAGCCAAGTTGGGGGCCACGGGACAGGAGGGCCGCGAAACCGAGGCTACACCTTC. Its protein is CTSSQVGGHGTGGPRNRGYTF.

This chain uses TRBV28 with TRBJ1-3; the D is unclear. Germline V gene data show CDR1 as MDHEN and CDR2 as SYDVKM. The CDR3 is 16 amino acids. Trimming pared 6 bases from V and 4 bases from J, leaving 19 bases between. The CDR3 DNA sequence: TGTGCCAGCAGCCCCCCTGGAGGGAGGCAAGGAAACACCATATATTTT. Translating gives CASSPPGGRQGNTIYF.

The chain uses TRBV7-2 and TRBJ2-1; no reliable D call. This CDR3 has 16 amino acids. The germline gives CDR1 SGHTA, CDR2 FQGNSA. V lost 1 base to trimming and J lost 4 bases, with 14 bases between them. The CDR3 spells CASSLVAATAYNEQFF. CDR3 bases: TGTGCCAGCAGCTTAGTCGCAGCTACGGCTTACAATGAGCAGTTCTTC.

The chain uses TRBV20-1 and TRBJ2-2; D call uncertain. Germline CDR1 and CDR2: DFQATT and SNEGSKA (reference sequence). V was trimmed by 0 bases and J by 8 bases, leaving 4 bases between them. The CDR3 length is 11 residues. CDR3 sequence (DNA): TGCAGTGCTAGAGATTGGGGGGAGCTGTTTTTT. This encodes CSARDWGELFF.

The genes are TRBV7-9 and TRBJ2-5, with D unresolved. The V and J ends lost 1 base and 5 bases respectively, with 11 bases between them. From germline, CDR1 is SEHNR and CDR2 FQNEAQ (reference sequence). There are 14 residues in the CDR3. CDR3 region: CASSLELVDETQYF. CDR3 nucleotide sequence: TGTGCCAGCAGCTTAGAGTTGGTAGATGAGACCCAGTACTTC.

The rearrangement joins TRBV11-2 to TRBJ2-1; D gene ambiguous. Germline loops: CDR1 SGHAT, CDR2 FQNNGV. Deletions cut 4 bases from V and 0 bases from J, with 10 bases between. The CDR3 length is 15 residues. Here the CDR3 reads CASSSSRSSYNEQFF. Here the CDR3 DNA reads TGTGCCAGCAGCTCATCCAGGAGCTCCTACAATGAGCAGTTCTTC. The full variable domain, its missing parts supplied by reference TRBV11-2 and TRBJ2-1, is EAGVAQSPRYKIIEKRQSVAFWCNPISGHATLYWYQQILGQGPKLLIQFQNNGVVDDSQLPKDRFSAERLKGVDSTLKIQPAKLEDSAVYLCASSSSRSSYNEQFFGPGTRLTVL.

Regarding this clone: The sample holds other DNA sequences that translate to the same CDR3. The chain recombines TRBV19 with TRBJ1-5, with TRBD1 identical over 7 bases. CDR1 and CDR2 (germline): LNHDA, SQIVND (reference sequence). Trimming took 6 bases from V and 0 from J; bases not matched to a gene: 2. This CDR3 is 14 amino acids long. This CDR3 reads CASRNRGSNQPQHF. Here the CDR3 DNA reads TGTGCCAGTAGAAACAGGGGTAGCAATCAGCCCCAGCATTTT.